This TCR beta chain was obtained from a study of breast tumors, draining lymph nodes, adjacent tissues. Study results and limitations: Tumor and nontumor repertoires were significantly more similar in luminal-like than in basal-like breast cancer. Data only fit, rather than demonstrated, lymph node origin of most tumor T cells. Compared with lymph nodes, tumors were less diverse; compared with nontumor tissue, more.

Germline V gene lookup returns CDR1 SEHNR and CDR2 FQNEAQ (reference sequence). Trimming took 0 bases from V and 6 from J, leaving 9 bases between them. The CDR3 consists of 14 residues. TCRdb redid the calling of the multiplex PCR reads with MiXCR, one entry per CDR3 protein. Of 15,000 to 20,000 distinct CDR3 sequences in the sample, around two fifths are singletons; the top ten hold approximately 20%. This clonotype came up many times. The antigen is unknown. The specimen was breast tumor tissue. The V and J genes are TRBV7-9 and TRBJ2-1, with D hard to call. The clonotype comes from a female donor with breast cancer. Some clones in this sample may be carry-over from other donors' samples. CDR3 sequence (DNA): TGTGCCAGCAGCTTAGCGGGATCTCTCAATGAGCAGTTCTTC. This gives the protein CASSLAGSLNEQFF. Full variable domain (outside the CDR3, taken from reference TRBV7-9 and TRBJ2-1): DTGVSQNPRHKITKRGQNVTFRCDPISEHNRLYWYRQTLGQGPEFLTYFQNEAQLEKSRLLSDRFSAERPKGSFSTLEIQRTEQGDSAMYLCASSLAGSLNEQFFGPGTRLTVL.